Listed here is a single T cell receptor (beta chain). V gave up 1 base and J gave up 7 bases, with 14 bases separating them. This CDR3 region has 15 residues. Per the germline V gene, CDR1 is SEHNR and CDR2 is FQNEAQ (reference sequence). These data originate in a study of blood T cell repertoires in COVID-19. Profiling relied on immunoSEQ multiplex PCR, and the TCRdb table lists in-frame clones only, not all of them. The sample holds about 140,000 clones, 84% seen once. This sequence was found in a man in his sixties with active or convalescent COVID-19. This chain connects TRBV7-9 to TRBJ2-1, with no clear D. The sample comprised peripheral blood. This chain's CDR3 is CASSLGYGLGNEQFF. CDR3 nucleotide sequence: TGTGCCAGCAGCTTAGGTTACGGCCTCGGGAATGAGCAGTTCTTC.